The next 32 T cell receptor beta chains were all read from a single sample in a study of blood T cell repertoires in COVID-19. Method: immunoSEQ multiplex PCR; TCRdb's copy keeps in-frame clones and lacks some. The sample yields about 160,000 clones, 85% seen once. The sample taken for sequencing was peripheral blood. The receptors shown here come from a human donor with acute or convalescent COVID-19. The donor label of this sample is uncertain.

CDR3 in DNA: TGTGCCAGCCATCACGGGAGAGTTCCTACTATTGAAGCTTTCTTT. It codes for CASHHGRVPTIEAFF. The chain uses TRBV6-5 and TRBJ1-1; the D is unclear. There are 15 residues in the CDR3. The V end was cut by 8 bases, the J end by 7 bases, with 23 bases between. Germline V gene sequence: CDR1 MNHEY, CDR2 SVGAGI.

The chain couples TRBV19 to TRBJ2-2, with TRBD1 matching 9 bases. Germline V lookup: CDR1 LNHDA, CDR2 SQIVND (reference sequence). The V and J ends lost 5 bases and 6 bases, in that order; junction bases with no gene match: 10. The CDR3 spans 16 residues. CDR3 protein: CASSLRTGAVSGELFF. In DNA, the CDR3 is TGTGCCAGTAGTCTCCGGACAGGGGCGGTTTCCGGGGAGCTGTTTTTT.

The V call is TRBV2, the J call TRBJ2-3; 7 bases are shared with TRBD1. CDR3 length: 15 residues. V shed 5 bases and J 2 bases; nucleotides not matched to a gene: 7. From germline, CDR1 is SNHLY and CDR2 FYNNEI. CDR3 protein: CASSLQGFDTDTQYF. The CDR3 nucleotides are TGTGCCAGCAGTCTACAGGGGTTTGACACAGATACGCAGTATTTT.

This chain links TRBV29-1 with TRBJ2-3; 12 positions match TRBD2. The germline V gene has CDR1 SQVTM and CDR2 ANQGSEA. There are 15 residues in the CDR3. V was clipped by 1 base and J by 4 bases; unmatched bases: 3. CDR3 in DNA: TGCAGCGTTGAAGTCCTAGCGGGGGGGCCAGATACGCAGTATTTT. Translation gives CSVEVLAGGPDTQYF.

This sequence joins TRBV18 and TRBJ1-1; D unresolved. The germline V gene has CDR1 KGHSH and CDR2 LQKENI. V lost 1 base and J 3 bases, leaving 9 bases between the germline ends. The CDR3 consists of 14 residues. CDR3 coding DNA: TGTGCCAGCTCACCACAGGGAGGAGACACTGAAGCTTTCTTT. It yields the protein CASSPQGGDTEAFF. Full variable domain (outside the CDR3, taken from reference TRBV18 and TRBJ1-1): NAGVMQNPRHLVRRRGQEARLRCSPMKGHSHVYWYRQLPEEGLKFMVYLQKENIIDESGMPKERFSAEFPKEGPSILRIQQVVRGDSAAYFCASSPQGGDTEAFFGQGTRLTVV.

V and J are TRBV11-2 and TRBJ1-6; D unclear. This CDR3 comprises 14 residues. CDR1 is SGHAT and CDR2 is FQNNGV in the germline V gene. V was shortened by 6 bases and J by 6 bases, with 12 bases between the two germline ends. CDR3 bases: TGTGCCAGCAGTCTAGGAGGGTTTAATTCACCCCTCCACTTT. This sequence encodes CASSLGGFNSPLHF.

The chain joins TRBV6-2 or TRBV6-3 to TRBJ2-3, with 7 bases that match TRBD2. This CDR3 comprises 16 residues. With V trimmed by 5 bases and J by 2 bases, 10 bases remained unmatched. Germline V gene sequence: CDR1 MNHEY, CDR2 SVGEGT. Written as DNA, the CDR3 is TGTGCCAGCAGTCCGACCCGGGGACTAAACACAGATACGCAGTATTTT. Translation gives CASSPTRGLNTDTQYF.

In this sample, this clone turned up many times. The CDR3 bases are TGTGCTAGTGGTTTCCTCTCCGGGGGCACCGGGGAGCTGTTTTTT. Protein product: CASGFLSGGTGELFF. The chain carries TRBV12-5 and TRBJ2-2; D might be TRBD2 (6 bases). Germline CDR1 and CDR2: LGHNT and FRNRAP. CDR3 length equals 15 residues. V lost 3 bases and J 4 bases, leaving 12 bases between the germline ends.

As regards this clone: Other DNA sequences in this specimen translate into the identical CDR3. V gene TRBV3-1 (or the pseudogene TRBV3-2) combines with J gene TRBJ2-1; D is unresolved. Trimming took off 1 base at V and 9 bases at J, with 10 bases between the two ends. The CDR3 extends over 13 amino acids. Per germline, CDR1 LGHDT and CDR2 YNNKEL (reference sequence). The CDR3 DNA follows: TGTGCCAGCAGCCAAGGAGAACCTGGTGAGCAGTTCTTC. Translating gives CASSQGEPGEQFF.

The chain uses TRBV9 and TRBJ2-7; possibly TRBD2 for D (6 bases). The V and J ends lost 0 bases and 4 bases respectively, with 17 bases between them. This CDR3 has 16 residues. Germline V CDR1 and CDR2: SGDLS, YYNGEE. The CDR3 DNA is TGTGCCAGCAGCGTAGATCAGGGTGACCGGGGGTACGAGCAGTACTTC. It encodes CASSVDQGDRGYEQYF. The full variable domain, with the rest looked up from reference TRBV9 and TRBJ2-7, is DSGVTQTPKHLITATGQRVTLRCSPRSGDLSVYWYQQSLDQGLQFLIQYYNGEERAKGNILERFSAQQFPDLHSELNLSSLELGDSALYFCASSVDQGDRGYEQYFGPGTRLTVT.

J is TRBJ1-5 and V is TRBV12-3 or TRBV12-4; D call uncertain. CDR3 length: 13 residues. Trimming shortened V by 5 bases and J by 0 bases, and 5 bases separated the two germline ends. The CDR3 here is CASSQYSNQPQHF. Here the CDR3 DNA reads TGTGCCAGCAGTCAGTATAGCAATCAGCCCCAGCATTTT.

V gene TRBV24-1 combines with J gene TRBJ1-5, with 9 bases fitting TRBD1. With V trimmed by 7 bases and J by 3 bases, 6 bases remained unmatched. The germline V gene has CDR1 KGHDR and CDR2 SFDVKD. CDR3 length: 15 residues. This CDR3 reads CATSPGQGYNQPQHF. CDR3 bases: TGTGCCACCAGCCCTGGACAGGGGTACAATCAGCCCCAGCATTTT.

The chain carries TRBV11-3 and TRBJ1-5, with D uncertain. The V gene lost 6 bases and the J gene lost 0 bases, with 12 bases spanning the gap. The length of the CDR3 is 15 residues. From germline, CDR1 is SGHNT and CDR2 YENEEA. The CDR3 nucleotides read TGTGCCAGCAGTTCTTCCGGGGATAGCAATCAGCCCCAGCATTTT. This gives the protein CASSSSGDSNQPQHF.

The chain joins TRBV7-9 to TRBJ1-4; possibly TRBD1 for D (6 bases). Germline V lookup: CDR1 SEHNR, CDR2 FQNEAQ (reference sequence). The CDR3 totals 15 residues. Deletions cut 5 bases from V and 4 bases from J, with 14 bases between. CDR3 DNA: TGTGCCAGCAGCGTCTCCACAGGGAGTAATGAAAAACTGTTTTTT. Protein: CASSVSTGSNEKLFF.

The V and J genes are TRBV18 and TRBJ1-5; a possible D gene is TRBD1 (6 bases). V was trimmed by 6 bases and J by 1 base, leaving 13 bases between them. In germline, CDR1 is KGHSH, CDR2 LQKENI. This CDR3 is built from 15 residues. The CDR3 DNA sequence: TGTGCCAGCTCGCTTACAGGGCAAAGCAATCAGCCCCAGCATTTT. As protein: CASSLTGQSNQPQHF.

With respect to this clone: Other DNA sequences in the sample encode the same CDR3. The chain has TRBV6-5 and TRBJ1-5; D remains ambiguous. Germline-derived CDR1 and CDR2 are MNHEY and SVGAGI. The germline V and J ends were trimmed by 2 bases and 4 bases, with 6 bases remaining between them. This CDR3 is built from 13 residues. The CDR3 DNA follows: TGTGCCAGCAGTTACCAGGTTAATCAGCCCCAGCATTTT. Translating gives CASSYQVNQPQHF.

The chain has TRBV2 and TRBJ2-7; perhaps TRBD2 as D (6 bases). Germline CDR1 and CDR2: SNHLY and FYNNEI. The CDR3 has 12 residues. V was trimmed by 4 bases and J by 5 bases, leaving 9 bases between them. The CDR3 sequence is CASSALANEQYF. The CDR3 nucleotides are TGTGCCAGCAGTGCACTAGCCAACGAGCAGTACTTC.

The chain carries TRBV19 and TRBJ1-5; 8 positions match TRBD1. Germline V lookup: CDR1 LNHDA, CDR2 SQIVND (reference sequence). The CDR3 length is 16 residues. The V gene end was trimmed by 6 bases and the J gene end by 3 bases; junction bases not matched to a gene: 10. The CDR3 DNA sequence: TGTGCCAGTAGACCTCCCCAGGGGGCGTTCAATCAGCCCCAGCATTTT. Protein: CASRPPQGAFNQPQHF.

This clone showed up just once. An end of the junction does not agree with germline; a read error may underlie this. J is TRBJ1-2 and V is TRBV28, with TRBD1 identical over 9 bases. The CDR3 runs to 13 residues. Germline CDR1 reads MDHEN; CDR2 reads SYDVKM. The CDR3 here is CASSRSTGGGIHF. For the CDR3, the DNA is TGTGCCAGCAGTCGCAGCACAGGGGGCGGTATTCACTTC.

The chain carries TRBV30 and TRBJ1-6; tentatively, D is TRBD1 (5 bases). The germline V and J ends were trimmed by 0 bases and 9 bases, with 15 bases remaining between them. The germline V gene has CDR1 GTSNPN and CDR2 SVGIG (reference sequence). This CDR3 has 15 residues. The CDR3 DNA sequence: TGTGCCTGGAGTGTAGGAACGGGGAGGGGTTCACCCCTCCACTTT. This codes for CAWSVGTGRGSPLHF.

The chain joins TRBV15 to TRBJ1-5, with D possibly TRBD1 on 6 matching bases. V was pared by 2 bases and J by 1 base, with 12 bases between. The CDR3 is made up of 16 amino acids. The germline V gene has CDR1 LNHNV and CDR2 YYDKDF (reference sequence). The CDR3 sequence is CATSRRGQGSNQPQHF. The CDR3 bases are TGTGCCACCAGCAGAAGAGGGCAGGGGAGCAATCAGCCCCAGCATTTT.

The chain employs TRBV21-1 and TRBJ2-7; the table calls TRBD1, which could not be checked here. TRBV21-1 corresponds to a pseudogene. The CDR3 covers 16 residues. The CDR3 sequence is CASSIPLTGLSYEQYF. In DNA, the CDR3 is TGTGCCAGCAGCATACCCTTGACAGGGCTCTCCTACGAGCAGTACTTC.

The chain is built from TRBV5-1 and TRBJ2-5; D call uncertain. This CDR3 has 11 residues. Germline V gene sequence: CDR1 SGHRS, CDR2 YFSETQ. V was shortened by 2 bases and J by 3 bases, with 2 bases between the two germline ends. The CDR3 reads CASSFKETQYF. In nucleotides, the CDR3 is TGCGCCAGCAGCTTTAAAGAGACCCAGTACTTC.

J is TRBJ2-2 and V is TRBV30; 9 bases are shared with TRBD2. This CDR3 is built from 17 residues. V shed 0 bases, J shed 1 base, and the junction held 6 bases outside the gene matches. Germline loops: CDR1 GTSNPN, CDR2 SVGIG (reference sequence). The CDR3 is CAWSVPGLARNTGELFF. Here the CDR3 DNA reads TGTGCCTGGAGTGTACCGGGACTAGCAAGGAACACCGGGGAGCTGTTTTTT. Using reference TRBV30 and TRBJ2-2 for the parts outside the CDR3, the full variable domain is SQTIHQWPATLVQPVGSPLSLECTVEGTSNPNLYWYRQAAGRGLQLLFYSVGIGQISSEVPQNLSASRPQDRQFILSSKKLLLSDSGFYLCAWSVPGLARNTGELFFGEGSRLTVL.

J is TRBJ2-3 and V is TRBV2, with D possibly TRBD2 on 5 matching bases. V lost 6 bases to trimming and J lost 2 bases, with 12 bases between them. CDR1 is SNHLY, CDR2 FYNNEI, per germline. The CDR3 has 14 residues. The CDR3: CASRRVANTDTQYF. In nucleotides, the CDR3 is TGTGCCAGCAGGAGGGTAGCCAACACAGATACGCAGTATTTT.

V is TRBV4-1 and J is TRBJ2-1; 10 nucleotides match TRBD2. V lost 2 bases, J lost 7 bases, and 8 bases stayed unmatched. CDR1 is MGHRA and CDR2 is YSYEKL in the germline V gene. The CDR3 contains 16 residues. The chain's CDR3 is CASSQRASGGMNEQFF. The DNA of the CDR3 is TGCGCCAGCAGCCAACGAGCTAGCGGGGGTATGAATGAGCAGTTCTTC.

CDR3 sequence reads: CASYREGRNTGELFF. The CDR3 nucleotides are TGTGCCAGCTACAGGGAGGGGCGCAACACCGGGGAGCTGTTTTTT. The chain carries TRBV7-8 and TRBJ2-2, with TRBD2 as a possible D gene (7 bases). This CDR3 region has 15 residues. Germline loops: CDR1 SGHVS, CDR2 FQNEAQ. Deletions cut 8 bases from V and 2 bases from J, with 15 bases between.

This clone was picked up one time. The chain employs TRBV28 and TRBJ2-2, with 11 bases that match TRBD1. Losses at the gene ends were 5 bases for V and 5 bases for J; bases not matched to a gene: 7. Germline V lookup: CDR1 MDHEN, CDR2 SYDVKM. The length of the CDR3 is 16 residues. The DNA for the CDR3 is TGTGCCAGCAGTCCCTTGGGACAGGGGGTAACCGGGGAGCTGTTTTTT. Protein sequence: CASSPLGQGVTGELFF.

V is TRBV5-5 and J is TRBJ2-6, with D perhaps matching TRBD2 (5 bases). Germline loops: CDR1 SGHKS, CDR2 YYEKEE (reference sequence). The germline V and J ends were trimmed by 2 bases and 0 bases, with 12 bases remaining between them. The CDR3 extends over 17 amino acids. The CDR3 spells CASSFGGSGSGANVLTF. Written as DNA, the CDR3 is TGTGCCAGCAGCTTTGGAGGCAGTGGCTCTGGGGCCAACGTCCTGACTTTC.

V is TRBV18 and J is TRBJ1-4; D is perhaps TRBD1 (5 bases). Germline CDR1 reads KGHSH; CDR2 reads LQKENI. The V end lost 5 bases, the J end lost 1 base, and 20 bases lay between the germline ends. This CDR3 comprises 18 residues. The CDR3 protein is CASSLNHIGAGTNEKLFF. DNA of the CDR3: TGTGCCAGCTCATTGAATCACATAGGGGCAGGAACTAATGAAAAACTGTTTTTT. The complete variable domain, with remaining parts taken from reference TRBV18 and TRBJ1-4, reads NAGVMQNPRHLVRRRGQEARLRCSPMKGHSHVYWYRQLPEEGLKFMVYLQKENIIDESGMPKERFSAEFPKEGPSILRIQQVVRGDSAAYFCASSLNHIGAGTNEKLFFGSGTQLSVL.

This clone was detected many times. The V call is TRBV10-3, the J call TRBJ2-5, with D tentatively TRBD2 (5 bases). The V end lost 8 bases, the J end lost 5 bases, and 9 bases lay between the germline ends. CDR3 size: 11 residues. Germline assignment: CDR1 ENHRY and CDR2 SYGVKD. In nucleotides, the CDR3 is TGTGCCATCGGGAGTGGGGAGACCCAGTACTTC. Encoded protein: CAIGSGETQYF.

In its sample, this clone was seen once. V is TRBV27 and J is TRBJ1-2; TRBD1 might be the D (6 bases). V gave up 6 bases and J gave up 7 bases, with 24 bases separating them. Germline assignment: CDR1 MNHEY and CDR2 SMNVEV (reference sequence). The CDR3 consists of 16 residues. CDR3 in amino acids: CASSSHGQNPISGYTF. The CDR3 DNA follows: TGTGCCAGCAGCTCCCATGGACAGAACCCCATCTCTGGCTACACCTTC.